This T cell receptor beta chain was profiled in a study of OX40 agonist ivuxolimab in advanced cancers. Background on the study: Administration of intravenous ivuxolimab to patients occurred every 2 weeks at 0.01 to 10 mg/kg. Three patients, one with hepatocellular carcinoma and two with cutaneous melanoma, responded partially.

Study results and limitations: On average, CD8+ T cells had more expanded clones than CD4+. Normalized T-cell clonal expansion was also low in some nonresponders.

Profiled with immunoSEQ multiplex PCR; TCRdb holds only in-frame clones, not every one. Of some 85,000 clones in the sample, over 75% were seen once. This CDR3 comprises 14 residues. Germline-derived CDR1 and CDR2 are SGHRS and YFSETQ. With V trimmed by 3 bases and J by 2 bases, 3 bases remained unmatched. In the case of this clone: What it binds is not known.

The sequence was collected from an adult with an advanced solid tumor such as melanoma, head and neck, liver or kidney cancer. This sequence joins TRBV5-1 and TRBJ2-3; the match to TRBD2 covers 7 bases. The material was CD4+ or CD8+ T cells sorted from blood, obtained in a trial of the OX40 agonist ivuxolimab. CDR3 nucleotides: TGCGCCAGCAGCTGGGAGGGATTCACAGATACGCAGTATTTT. Protein sequence: CASSWEGFTDTQYF.